What follows are 22 T cell receptor beta chains derived from one specimen sequenced in a study of lymphopenia after photon versus proton radiotherapy. Libraries were prepared by immunoSEQ multiplex PCR; TCRdb keeps only in-frame clonotypes and omits some of them. Counted here are roughly 18,000 clones, 75% to 90% occurring once; the ten biggest clones make up more than 8%. This sample comprised peripheral blood, obtained from a patient treated with proton-based radiotherapy. All receptors derive from a man between 65 and 80 years old with pancreatic cancer.

The chain combines TRBV5-1 with TRBJ2-1, with 13 bases matching TRBD2. This CDR3 is 17 amino acids long. V shed 1 base, J shed 7 bases, and the junction held 8 bases outside the gene matches. Germline V lookup: CDR1 SGHRS, CDR2 YFSETQ. CDR3 nucleotides: TGCGCCAGCAGCTTGATAGGACTAGCGGGGGAAAGGAATGAGCAGTTCTTC. Translation: CASSLIGLAGERNEQFF.

The rearrangement links TRBV18 to TRBJ2-5, with unresolved D. V was shortened by 3 bases and J by 1 base, with 0 bases between the two germline ends. From germline, CDR1 is KGHSH and CDR2 LQKENI. The CDR3 has 11 amino acids. The CDR3 coding sequence is TGTGCCAGCTCACCCCAAGAGACCCAGTACTTC. This translates into CASSPQETQYF.

The chain links TRBV4-1 to TRBJ2-3, with D perhaps TRBD2 (6 bases). Germline CDR1 MGHRA, CDR2 YSYEKL. The germline V and J ends were trimmed by 4 bases and 0 bases, with 14 bases remaining between them. The CDR3 length is 16 residues. The CDR3: CASSRVGGPSTDTQYF. As DNA, the CDR3 is TGCGCCAGCAGCCGAGTTGGAGGGCCAAGCACAGATACGCAGTATTTT.

V gene TRBV5-4 combines with J gene TRBJ2-2; 10 positions match TRBD2. CDR3 length: 16 residues. Germline V lookup: CDR1 SGHNT, CDR2 YYREEE (reference sequence). J lost 2 bases, V lost 4 bases, and 5 bases had no gene match. CDR3 sequence reads: CASSRLAGINTGELFF. DNA of the CDR3: TGTGCCAGCAGCCGACTAGCGGGTATAAACACCGGGGAGCTGTTTTTT.

V usage is TRBV27 and J usage is TRBJ2-4; a weak D match, TRBD1 (6 bases). This CDR3 contains 13 residues. Trimming pared 4 bases from V and 7 bases from J, leaving 11 bases between. In germline, CDR1 is MNHEY, CDR2 SMNVEV (reference sequence). The CDR3, as DNA: TGTGCCAGCAGTTGGAACAGGGAGAACATTCAGTACTTC. It specifies CASSWNRENIQYF.

This chain joins TRBV30 and TRBJ1-3; D remains unclear. The CDR3 extends over 14 amino acids. Germline CDR1 GTSNPN, CDR2 SVGIG (reference sequence). V was trimmed by 0 bases and J by 0 bases, leaving 6 bases between them. This CDR3 reads CAWSVERSGNTIYF. Written as DNA, the CDR3 is TGTGCCTGGAGTGTTGAGCGCTCTGGAAACACCATATATTTT. Full variable domain (remainder filled in from reference TRBV30 and TRBJ1-3): SQTIHQWPATLVQPVGSPLSLECTVEGTSNPNLYWYRQAAGRGLQLLFYSVGIGQISSEVPQNLSASRPQDRQFILSSKKLLLSDSGFYLCAWSVERSGNTIYFGEGSWLTVV.

The chain joins TRBV7-2 to TRBJ2-5; D ambiguous. CDR3 length: 14 amino acids. Germline values: CDR1 SGHTA, CDR2 FQGNSA. With 1 base removed from V and 0 bases from J, the gap between germline ends came to 6 bases. The CDR3 coding sequence is TGTGCCAGCAGCTTAGTTCACAACCAAGAGACCCAGTACTTC. Protein product: CASSLVHNQETQYF.

This chain links TRBV29-1 with TRBJ1-5; D is perhaps TRBD1 (5 bases). CDR3 length: 15 residues. Germline loops: CDR1 SQVTM, CDR2 ANQGSEA. Between the trimmed V and J ends, which lost 5 bases and 2 bases, there was a span of 16 bases. The DNA of the CDR3 is TGCAGCGTTAGGGCAGGGCGGGGTGGCAATCAGCCCCAGCATTTT. This gives the protein CSVRAGRGGNQPQHF.

The chain recombines TRBV15 with TRBJ1-1; TRBD1 agrees at 8 bases. The CDR3 has 15 residues. Germline lookup yields CDR1 LNHNV and CDR2 YYDKDF (reference sequence). Trimming at V came to 3 bases and at J to 4 bases, leaving 7 bases not matched to a gene. The CDR3 loop reads CATSSAQGQGTEAFF. CDR3 sequence (DNA): TGTGCCACCAGCAGTGCTCAAGGACAGGGCACTGAAGCTTTCTTT. The full variable domain, in which reference TRBV15 and TRBJ1-1 provide the parts outside the CDR3, is DAMVIQNPRYQVTQFGKPVTLSCSQTLNHNVMYWYQQKSSQAPKLLFHYYDKDFNNEADTPDNFQSRRPNTSFCFLDIRSPGLGDTAMYLCATSSAQGQGTEAFFGQGTRLTVV.

V and J are TRBV19 and TRBJ2-1, with TRBD2 as a possible D gene (6 bases). The CDR3 runs 16 residues. Germline CDR1 LNHDA, CDR2 SQIVND (reference sequence). Trimming took 4 bases from V and 0 from J, leaving 13 bases between them. In DNA, the CDR3 is TGTGCCAGTAGTAACTGGGGGACTGCCTCCTACAATGAGCAGTTCTTC. Translating gives CASSNWGTASYNEQFF. Combining the CDR3 with reference TRBV19 and TRBJ2-1 gives the whole variable domain DGGITQSPKYLFRKEGQNVTLSCEQNLNHDAMYWYRQDPGQGLRLIYYSQIVNDFQKGDIAEGYSVSREKKESFPLTVTSAQKNPTAFYLCASSNWGTASYNEQFFGPGTRLTVL.

The chain has TRBV5-5 and TRBJ2-1; 9 bases line up with TRBD2. The CDR3 sequence is 19 residues long. Germline CDR1 is SGHKS and CDR2 is YYEKEE (reference sequence). Unmatched junction bases numbered 16, after V lost 1 base and J lost 5 bases. The CDR3: CASSLWEVAGEGADNEQFF. The CDR3 DNA sequence: TGTGCCAGCAGCTTGTGGGAGGTAGCGGGAGAGGGGGCTGACAATGAGCAGTTCTTC. The full variable domain, its missing parts supplied by reference TRBV5-5 and TRBJ2-1, is DAGVTQSPTHLIKTRGQQVTLRCSPISGHKSVSWYQQVLGQGPQFIFQYYEKEERGRGNFPDRFSARQFPNYSSELNVNALLLGDSALYLCASSLWEVAGEGADNEQFFGPGTRLTVL.

The chain links TRBV21-1 to TRBJ1-1; the table gives TRBD1 as D, unverified against the DNA. TRBV21-1 is shown as a pseudogene. There are 18 residues in the CDR3. This CDR3 reads CASCSNQGYRLMNTEAFF. The CDR3 coding sequence is TGTGCCAGTTGCTCAAATCAGGGGTACAGGTTGATGAACACTGAAGCTTTCTTT.

The CDR3 DNA sequence: TGCGCCAGCAGCTTGATTAGTAGCACAGATACGCAGTATTTT. Translated, it gives CASSLISSTDTQYF. The rearrangement joins TRBV5-1 to TRBJ2-3; D remains unclear. The V end lost 1 base, the J end lost 0 bases, and 6 bases lay between the germline ends. This CDR3 contains 14 residues. Germline assignment: CDR1 SGHRS and CDR2 YFSETQ.

This clone was found once. The chain couples TRBV6-1 to TRBJ2-5, with no clear D. Trimming removed 6 bases at V and 1 base at J, with 6 bases between. CDR3 length: 12 residues. Germline V CDR1 and CDR2: MNHNS, SASEGT. For the CDR3, the DNA is TGTGCCAGCAGCGAACGCCAAGAGACCCAGTACTTC. Translation: CASSERQETQYF.

The chain recombines TRBV18 with TRBJ2-5; 13 bases are shared with TRBD2. The CDR3 covers 16 residues. Germline CDR1 and CDR2: KGHSH and LQKENI. J lost 3 bases, V lost 3 bases, and 4 bases had no gene match. CDR3 sequence (DNA): TGTGCCAGCTCACCGGGGACTAGCGGGATAGAAGAGACCCAGTACTTC. This codes for CASSPGTSGIEETQYF. Full variable domain (rest looked up from reference TRBV18 and TRBJ2-5): NAGVMQNPRHLVRRRGQEARLRCSPMKGHSHVYWYRQLPEEGLKFMVYLQKENIIDESGMPKERFSAEFPKEGPSILRIQQVVRGDSAAYFCASSPGTSGIEETQYFGPGTRLLVL.

The chain recombines TRBV18 with TRBJ1-1; no clear D gene. Deletions cut 4 bases from V and 2 bases from J, with 5 bases between. The CDR3 is 12 amino acids. Germline V CDR1 and CDR2: KGHSH, LQKENI. As DNA, the CDR3 is TGTGCCAGCTCACTGCAAAACACTGAAGCTTTCTTT. It yields the protein CASSLQNTEAFF.

The rearrangement joins TRBV29-1 to TRBJ2-2; 7 bases map to TRBD2. The CDR3 covers 13 residues. V was clipped by 5 bases and J by 0 bases; unmatched bases: 0. Germline CDR1 and CDR2: SQVTM and ANQGSEA. The DNA for the CDR3 is TGCAGCGTTAGCGGGGCGAACACCGGGGAGCTGTTTTTT. Encoded protein: CSVSGANTGELFF.

The DNA for the CDR3 is TGTGCCAGCAGCCTTAATTCCCGAGAGACCCAGTACTTC. This sequence encodes CASSLNSRETQYF. V is TRBV7-3 and J is TRBJ2-5; no clear D gene. The V end lost 5 bases, the J end lost 4 bases, and 11 bases lay between the germline ends. CDR1 is SGHTA, CDR2 FQGTGA, per germline. This CDR3 region has 13 residues.

The V call is TRBV5-1, the J call TRBJ1-3; D remains unclear. V was clipped by 2 bases and J by 0 bases, with 9 bases between them. The CDR3 is 15 residues long. Germline-derived CDR1 and CDR2 are SGHRS and YFSETQ. The CDR3 DNA is TGCGCCAGCAGCTTTGTCGGAAGCTCTGGAAACACCATATATTTT. This sequence encodes CASSFVGSSGNTIYF. Full variable domain (missing parts from reference TRBV5-1 and TRBJ1-3): KAGVTQTPRYLIKTRGQQVTLSCSPISGHRSVSWYQQTPGQGLQFLFEYFSETQRNKGNFPGRFSGRQFSNSRSEMNVSTLELGDSALYLCASSFVGSSGNTIYFGEGSWLTVV.

The sample holds one count of this clone. This chain links TRBV4-1 with TRBJ2-4; D might be TRBD2 (6 bases). Per the germline V gene, CDR1 is MGHRA and CDR2 is YSYEKL. The CDR3 covers 18 residues. V gave up 0 bases and J gave up 3 bases, with 18 bases separating them. CDR3 residues: CASSQDLRTLGGKNIQYF. The CDR3 DNA reads as TGCGCCAGCAGCCAAGATTTACGGACCCTCGGGGGCAAAAACATTCAGTACTTC.

This chain joins TRBV5-1 and TRBJ1-1; a weak D match, TRBD1 (5 bases). Germline V gives CDR1 SGHRS, CDR2 YFSETQ. This CDR3 spans 14 amino acids. Trimming left V 4 bases short and J 0 bases short, with 10 bases between. The DNA for the CDR3 is TGCGCCAGCAGCCGGGGACGGATGAACACTGAAGCTTTCTTT. Amino acids: CASSRGRMNTEAFF.

The chain joins TRBV19 to TRBJ2-5; D remains unclear. CDR1 is LNHDA and CDR2 is SQIVND in the germline V gene (reference sequence). V was pared by 6 bases and J by 2 bases, with 13 bases between. The CDR3 is made up of 14 amino acids. The CDR3: CASSTTSKQETQYF. The CDR3 DNA reads as TGTGCCAGTAGCACTACCTCAAAACAAGAGACCCAGTACTTC.